The 32 T cell receptor beta chains in this list originate from one sample, sequenced in a study of blood T cell repertoires in COVID-19. Assay: immunoSEQ multiplex PCR; the TCRdb copy retains only in-frame clones and omits some. The sample comprises around 330,000 clones, about 91% of which are singletons, and 1.5% to 2% rests with the top ten. The sample taken for sequencing was peripheral blood. Every receptor here comes from a woman aged 30 to 39 with COVID-19, enrolled during active disease.

The V gene is TRBV28, the J gene TRBJ1-1; possible D gene TRBD1, 6 bases. The V and J ends lost 2 bases and 4 bases respectively, with 17 bases between them. The CDR3 is made up of 16 amino acids. Germline values: CDR1 MDHEN, CDR2 SYDVKM. The CDR3 bases are TGTGCCAGCAGTTTAAATCAATGGATCAGGGGCACTGAAGCTTTCTTT. Its protein is CASSLNQWIRGTEAFF.

The chain carries TRBV5-4 and TRBJ2-3, with TRBD2 identical over 12 bases. Unmatched junction bases numbered 7, after V lost 4 bases and J lost 10 bases. The CDR3 is 14 residues long. The germline CDR1 and CDR2 sequences are SGHNT and YYREEE (reference sequence). CDR3 sequence (DNA): TGTGCCAGCAGCCCGACTAGCGGGGGCGCACCGCAGTATTTT. It is translated as CASSPTSGGAPQYF.

This sequence joins TRBV4-2 and TRBJ2-3; no reliable D call. Germline V CDR1 and CDR2: LGHNA, YNFKEQ. V lost 0 bases to trimming and J lost 10 bases, with 11 bases between them. The CDR3 is made up of 13 amino acids. The chain's CDR3 is CASSQDPSSAQYF. In DNA form, the CDR3 reads TGTGCCAGCAGCCAAGATCCCTCCTCGGCGCAGTATTTT.

The chain joins TRBV15 to TRBJ1-2, with TRBD1 as a possible D gene (5 bases). CDR3 length: 13 amino acids. Trimming left V 5 bases short and J 6 bases short, with 13 bases between. CDR1 and CDR2 (germline): LNHNV, YYDKDF (reference sequence). The chain's CDR3 is CATSRAGGNGYTF. CDR3 sequence (DNA): TGTGCCACCAGCCGTGCCGGGGGGAATGGCTACACCTTC.

The CDR3 is CASSLDREGEKLFF. The CDR3 DNA follows: TGTGCCAGCAGCTTGGACAGGGAGGGTGAAAAACTGTTTTTT. The chain recombines TRBV7-2 with TRBJ1-4, with 8 bases that match TRBD1. This CDR3 is built from 14 residues. Per the germline V gene, CDR1 is SGHTA and CDR2 is FQGNSA. V shed 3 bases and J 7 bases; nucleotides not matched to a gene: 4.

The rearrangement joins TRBV19 to TRBJ1-3; D gene unclear. Trimming shortened V by 7 bases and J by 0 bases, and 19 bases separated the two germline ends. The CDR3 is 17 residues long. The germline gives CDR1 LNHDA, CDR2 SQIVND (reference sequence). The CDR3 nucleotides are TGTGCCAGTATACTACGAGGAGGGCGGTACTCTGGAAACACCATATATTTT. Translation: CASILRGGRYSGNTIYF. Filled out from reference TRBV19 and TRBJ1-3, the complete variable domain reads DGGITQSPKYLFRKEGQNVTLSCEQNLNHDAMYWYRQDPGQGLRLIYYSQIVNDFQKGDIAEGYSVSREKKESFPLTVTSAQKNPTAFYLCASILRGGRYSGNTIYFGEGSWLTVV.

This clone has just one count. V and J are TRBV19 and TRBJ1-1; 7 nucleotides agree with TRBD1. The CDR3 extends over 14 amino acids. In germline, CDR1 is LNHDA, CDR2 SQIVND (reference sequence). The V segment lost 5 bases and the J segment 0 bases; nucleotides outside the gene matches: 3. The CDR3 DNA reads TGTGCCAGTAGTGGACAGGTCATGAACACTGAAGCTTTCTTT. Amino acid sequence: CASSGQVMNTEAFF.

The chain combines TRBV18 with TRBJ2-5, with a tentative D call TRBD2 (6 bases). Germline V CDR1 and CDR2: KGHSH, LQKENI. The V end was cut by 0 bases, the J end by 5 bases, with 16 bases between. The CDR3 runs 16 residues. In DNA form, the CDR3 reads TGTGCCAGCTCACCACCGCCGGAGGGTTATTGGGAGACCCAGTACTTC. Protein: CASSPPPEGYWETQYF. Complete variable domain (other parts from reference TRBV18 and TRBJ2-5): NAGVMQNPRHLVRRRGQEARLRCSPMKGHSHVYWYRQLPEEGLKFMVYLQKENIIDESGMPKERFSAEFPKEGPSILRIQQVVRGDSAAYFCASSPPPEGYWETQYFGPGTRLLVL.

This sequence joins TRBV1 and TRBJ2-2; the D call in the table, TRBD2, was not verified against the DNA. TRBV1 is termed a pseudogene. The length of the CDR3 is 16 residues. The CDR3 DNA sequence: TGCACCAGCAGCCAAGGGGTAGCGGGGGCGGTCGGGGAGCTGTTTTTT. Its translation: CTSSQGVAGAVGELFF.

The chain couples TRBV18 to TRBJ1-4; weak D call: TRBD1 (6 bases). CDR1 and CDR2 from the germline V gene are KGHSH and LQKENI. Trimming removed 3 bases from V and 8 bases from J, with 19 bases in between. CDR3 size: 16 residues. CDR3 sequence (DNA): TGTGCCAGCTCACCCTTAAGTCGGGACACAACGGAAAAACTGTTTTTT. It specifies CASSPLSRDTTEKLFF.

The J gene is TRBJ1-1, the V gene TRBV2, with D unclear. Germline V gene sequence: CDR1 SNHLY, CDR2 FYNNEI. V was clipped by 3 bases and J by 7 bases, with 9 bases between them. The CDR3 is 12 amino acids. This chain's CDR3 is CASSERESEAFF. The CDR3 coding sequence is TGTGCCAGCAGTGAGCGGGAAAGTGAAGCTTTCTTT.

This clone was counted many times. The V and J genes are TRBV6-5 and TRBJ1-6; no clear D. The CDR3 spans 12 residues. Trimming shortened V by 5 bases and J by 6 bases, and 5 bases separated the two germline ends. Looked up from germline, CDR1 is MNHEY and CDR2 is SVGAGI. The chain's CDR3 is CASSQSNSPLHF. In DNA, the CDR3 is TGTGCCAGCAGTCAGTCTAATTCACCCCTCCACTTT.

CDR3 in DNA: TGTGCCAGCAGACCGGGTACCCGACCGGATGAGCAGTTCTTC. Translation gives CASRPGTRPDEQFF. The V gene is TRBV6-5, the J gene TRBJ2-1; D unclear. V lost 6 bases and J 8 bases, leaving 17 bases between the germline ends. The CDR3 runs to 14 residues. Germline V gene data show CDR1 as MNHEY and CDR2 as SVGAGI.

J is TRBJ1-2 and V is TRBV20-1, with D uncertain. This CDR3 has 11 residues. The germline CDR1 and CDR2 sequences are DFQATT and SNEGSKA (reference sequence). Here the CDR3 reads CRPSGPYGYTF. The CDR3, as DNA: TGCAGACCATCCGGTCCCTATGGCTACACCTTC.

The V and J genes are TRBV4-1 and TRBJ2-2; D may be TRBD1 (7 bases). V lost 0 bases and J 6 bases, leaving 14 bases between the germline ends. Looked up from germline, CDR1 is MGHRA and CDR2 is YSYEKL. The CDR3 is made up of 16 amino acids. The CDR3 loop is CASSQDIGRGAGELFF. For the CDR3, the DNA is TGCGCCAGCAGCCAAGATATCGGCAGGGGGGCCGGGGAGCTGTTTTTT.

The count of this clone is one. In DNA, the CDR3 is TGTGCCAGCAGCTTAGGACGGACTTATGGCTACACCTTC. Protein sequence: CASSLGRTYGYTF. V usage is TRBV11-2 and J usage is TRBJ1-2; D is ambiguous. CDR3 length equals 13 residues. CDR1 and CDR2 from the germline V gene are SGHAT and FQNNGV. The ends were cut back, 1 base at V and 5 bases at J, with 8 bases in the middle.

The table lists this clone with a few counts. This chain connects TRBV24-1 to TRBJ2-3, with 10 bases identical to TRBD2. This CDR3 region has 16 residues. V shed 5 bases and J 2 bases; nucleotides not matched to a gene: 6. Per germline, CDR1 KGHDR and CDR2 SFDVKD. Here the CDR3 DNA reads TGTGCCACCAGTGCGCAAGCGGGGGGGTACACAGATACGCAGTATTTT. It specifies CATSAQAGGYTDTQYF.

This sequence joins TRBV7-9 and TRBJ2-7; 9 bases align to TRBD2. The CDR3 contains 17 residues. Trimming removed 4 bases from V and 5 bases from J; junction bases left unmatched: 15. Germline loops: CDR1 SEHNR, CDR2 FQNEAQ (reference sequence). CDR3 sequence (DNA): TGTGCCAGCAGCTCCCCCTCCGCGGGGGGGCTCAGCAACGAGCAGTACTTC. It encodes CASSSPSAGGLSNEQYF.

This chain links TRBV18 with TRBJ2-7, with D possibly being TRBD2 (6 bases). With 4 bases removed from V and 5 bases from J, the gap between germline ends came to 15 bases. Germline V gene data show CDR1 as KGHSH and CDR2 as LQKENI. CDR3 length equals 14 residues. CDR3 region: CASSRLESGDEQYF. The CDR3 DNA reads as TGTGCCAGCTCACGGTTGGAGTCGGGGGACGAGCAGTACTTC.

V and J are TRBV28 and TRBJ2-3; maybe TRBD1 (6 bases). Germline assignment: CDR1 MDHEN and CDR2 SYDVKM. The CDR3 is 15 amino acids. Trimming took 4 bases from V and 6 from J, leaving 17 bases between them. DNA for the CDR3: TGTGCCAGCAGTTCCGCCGGACAGAAAGGGGATACGCAGTATTTT. This translates into CASSSAGQKGDTQYF.

The CDR3 sequence: CASRALVTSFYEQYF. The DNA for the CDR3 is TGTGCCAGCAGAGCCCTAGTCACCAGTTTTTACGAGCAGTACTTC. The chain has TRBV2 and TRBJ2-7, with D uncertain. V lost 6 bases to trimming and J lost 4 bases, with 19 bases between them. The CDR3 contains 15 residues. The germline V gene has CDR1 SNHLY and CDR2 FYNNEI. The variable domain in full, completed from reference TRBV2 and TRBJ2-7, reads EPEVTQTPSHQVTQMGQEVILRCVPISNHLYFYWYRQILGQKVEFLVSFYNNEISEKSEIFDDQFSVERPDGSNFTLKIRSTKLEDSAMYFCASRALVTSFYEQYFGPGTRLTVT.

This chain links TRBV11-1 with TRBJ1-1; D is uncertain. Germline-derived CDR1 and CDR2 are SGHAT and FQDESV (reference sequence). V gave up 1 base and J gave up 5 bases, with 14 bases separating them. The CDR3 sequence is 15 residues long. CDR3 in amino acids: CASSLVRFAGTEAFF. The CDR3 DNA follows: TGTGCCAGCAGCTTAGTACGATTCGCGGGAACTGAAGCTTTCTTT. The whole variable domain, remainder taken from reference TRBV11-1 and TRBJ1-1, is EAEVAQSPRYKITEKSQAVAFWCDPISGHATLYWYRQILGQGPELLVQFQDESVVDDSQLPKDRFSAERLKGVDSTLKIQPAELGDSAMYLCASSLVRFAGTEAFFGQGTRLTVV.

The chain has TRBV28 and TRBJ1-2; 7 positions agree with TRBD1. The length of the CDR3 is 13 residues. CDR1 and CDR2 from the germline V gene are MDHEN and SYDVKM. V shed 6 bases, J shed 3 bases, and the junction held 4 bases outside the gene matches. CDR3 loop: CASRTGTDYGYTF. The CDR3 DNA follows: TGTGCCAGCAGAACCGGGACAGACTATGGCTACACCTTC.

The chain recombines TRBV29-1 with TRBJ2-1; 16 positions agree with TRBD2. CDR3 length: 17 amino acids. Germline V gene lookup returns CDR1 SQVTM and CDR2 ANQGSEA. V shed 3 bases, J shed 2 bases, and the junction held 4 bases outside the gene matches. The CDR3 DNA follows: TGCAGCGTTGAGGGACTAGCGGGGGGGCTCCCCTACAATGAGCAGTTCTTC. It codes for CSVEGLAGGLPYNEQFF.

This CDR3 is CASSFSTSGGQETQYF. The CDR3 nucleotides read TGTGCCAGCAGCTTTTCGACTAGCGGGGGTCAAGAGACCCAGTACTTC. The genes are TRBV7-2 and TRBJ2-5, with TRBD2 matching 12 bases. V lost 3 bases to trimming and J lost 2 bases; unmatched junction nucleotides: 4. The CDR3 has 16 amino acids. CDR1 and CDR2 (germline): SGHTA, FQGNSA.

The chain combines TRBV6-2 or TRBV6-3 with TRBJ1-1; unclear D gene. This CDR3 is built from 12 residues. The V end was cut by 4 bases, the J end by 8 bases, with 11 bases between. CDR1 MNHEY and CDR2 SVGEGT come from the germline V gene. The CDR3 coding sequence is TGTGCCAGCAGTTGGGCCCGCGCCGAAGCTTTCTTT. As protein: CASSWARAEAFF.

The chain carries TRBV5-6 and TRBJ1-1, with 10 positions matching TRBD1. Trimming cost V 4 bases and J 7 bases; bases outside gene matches: 10. Germline lookup yields CDR1 SGHDT and CDR2 YYEEEE. The CDR3 consists of 15 residues. CDR3 residues: CASSGSDRGRFEAFF. The DNA of the CDR3 is TGTGCCAGCAGCGGCTCTGACAGGGGGCGCTTTGAAGCTTTCTTT.

The chain combines TRBV7-9 with TRBJ1-6; 7 positions match TRBD1. This CDR3 is built from 16 residues. CDR1 SEHNR and CDR2 FQNEAQ come from the germline V gene (reference sequence). Unmatched junction bases numbered 10, after V lost 1 base and J lost 10 bases. The CDR3: CASSLVARDSRSPLHF. CDR3 bases: TGTGCCAGCAGCTTAGTGGCCCGGGACAGTCGGTCACCCCTCCACTTT.

The chain combines TRBV5-4 with TRBJ1-2; TRBD1 matches 10 bases. Germline V gene lookup returns CDR1 SGHNT and CDR2 YYREEE (reference sequence). The CDR3 consists of 17 residues. After removal of 5 bases from V and 1 base from J, the junction contained 11 bases not matched to a gene. CDR3 in DNA: TGTGCCAGCAGGGGTGGGACAGGGGACCCCATTAACTATGGCTACACCTTC. Protein sequence: CASRGGTGDPINYGYTF.

The chain couples TRBV3-1 (or the pseudogene TRBV3-2) to TRBJ2-5; D might be TRBD1 (5 bases). Germline values: CDR1 LGHDT, CDR2 YNNKEL (reference sequence). The CDR3 loop spans 15 amino acids. V lost 4 bases, J lost 3 bases, and 15 bases lay in between. The CDR3 nucleotides are TGTGCCAGCAGCCGACCCAGGGCGAACGAAGAGACCCAGTACTTC. It is translated as CASSRPRANEETQYF.

The V and J genes are TRBV5-8 and TRBJ1-3; D is uncertain. This CDR3 region has 16 residues. Germline CDR1 reads SGHTS; CDR2 reads YDEGEE. Trimming took 4 bases from V and 4 from J, leaving 18 bases between them. In nucleotides, the CDR3 is TGTGCCAGCAGCACACCCATGCCGTTGGGCGGAAACACCATATATTTT. It translates to CASSTPMPLGGNTIYF.

The chain is built from TRBV27 and TRBJ1-2; possible D gene TRBD1, 6 bases. The CDR3 contains 12 residues. Trimming removed 6 bases at V and 6 bases at J, with 11 bases between. Germline CDR1 MNHEY, CDR2 SMNVEV (reference sequence). The CDR3, as DNA: TGTGCCAGCAGAAACCCAGGGGATGGCTACACCTTC. It translates to CASRNPGDGYTF.